Described below is a single TCR beta chain sequence and its context. Only in-frame clones appear in the TCRdb table, and some are missing; sequencing was by immunoSEQ multiplex PCR. Counted here are more than 35,000 clones, roughly 88% occurring once; the ten biggest clones make up roughly an eighth. The treatment denotes: randomized to nivolumab then ipilimumab (arm A) or the reverse (arm B). No patient had prior DNA-damaging chemotherapy. From thawed PBMCs, live CD3+CD8+ cells negative for CD19 and CD56 were sorted. This entry comes from a study of sequential checkpoint blockade in melanoma. The overall study: Patients were randomized 1:1 to nivolumab-then-ipilimumab or ipilimumab-then-nivolumab first-line. Each arm's sequence ended with maintenance nivolumab.

The sample here was CD8+ T cells sorted from blood (inferred from file names), taken from a patient given nivolumab and ipilimumab in sequence. This receptor was taken from a human donor with melanoma.

CDR3 DNA sequence: TGTGCCAGCACCTCCATTGGACAAAACACTGAAGCTTTCTTT. It translates to CASTSIGQNTEAFF. This rearrangement joins TRBV21-1 to TRBJ1-1; the D call of TRBD1 is as the table states it, not checked on the DNA. TRBV21-1 is shown as a pseudogene. The CDR3 loop spans 14 amino acids.